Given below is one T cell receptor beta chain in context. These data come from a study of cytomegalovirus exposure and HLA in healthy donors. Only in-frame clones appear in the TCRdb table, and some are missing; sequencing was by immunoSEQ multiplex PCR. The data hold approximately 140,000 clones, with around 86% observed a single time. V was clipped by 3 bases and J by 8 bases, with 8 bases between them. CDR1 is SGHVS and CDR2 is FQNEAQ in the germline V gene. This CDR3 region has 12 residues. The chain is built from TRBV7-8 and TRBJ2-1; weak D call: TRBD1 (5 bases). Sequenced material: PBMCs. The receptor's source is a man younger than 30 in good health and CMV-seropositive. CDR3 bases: TGTGCCAGCAGCTTCCCAGGGTATGAGCAGTTCTTC. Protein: CASSFPGYEQFF.